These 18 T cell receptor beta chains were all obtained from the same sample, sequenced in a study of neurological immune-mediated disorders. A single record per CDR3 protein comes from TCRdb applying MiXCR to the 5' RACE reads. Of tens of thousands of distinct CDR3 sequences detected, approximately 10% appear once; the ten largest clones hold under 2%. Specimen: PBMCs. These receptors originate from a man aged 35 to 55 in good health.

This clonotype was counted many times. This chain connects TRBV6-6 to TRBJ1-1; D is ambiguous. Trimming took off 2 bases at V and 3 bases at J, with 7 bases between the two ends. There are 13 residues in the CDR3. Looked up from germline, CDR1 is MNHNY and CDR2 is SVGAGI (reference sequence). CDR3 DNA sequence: TGTGCCAGCAGTTACGGATCGGACACTGAAGCTTTCTTT. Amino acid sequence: CASSYGSDTEAFF.

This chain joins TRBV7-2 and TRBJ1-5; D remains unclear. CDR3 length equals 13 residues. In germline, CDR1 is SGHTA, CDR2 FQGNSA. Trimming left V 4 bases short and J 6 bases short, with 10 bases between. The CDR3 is CASSSDEVQPQHF. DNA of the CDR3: TGTGCCAGCAGCTCCGACGAGGTTCAGCCCCAGCATTTT.

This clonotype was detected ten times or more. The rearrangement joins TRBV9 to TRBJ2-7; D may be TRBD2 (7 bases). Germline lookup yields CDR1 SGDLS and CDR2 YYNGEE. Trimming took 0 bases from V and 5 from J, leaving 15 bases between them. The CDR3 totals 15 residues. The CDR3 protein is CASSVVSGGADEQYF. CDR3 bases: TGTGCCAGCAGCGTAGTGAGTGGGGGGGCCGACGAGCAGTACTTC. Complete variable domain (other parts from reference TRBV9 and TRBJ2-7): DSGVTQTPKHLITATGQRVTLRCSPRSGDLSVYWYQQSLDQGLQFLIQYYNGEERAKGNILERFSAQQFPDLHSELNLSSLELGDSALYFCASSVVSGGADEQYFGPGTRLTVT.

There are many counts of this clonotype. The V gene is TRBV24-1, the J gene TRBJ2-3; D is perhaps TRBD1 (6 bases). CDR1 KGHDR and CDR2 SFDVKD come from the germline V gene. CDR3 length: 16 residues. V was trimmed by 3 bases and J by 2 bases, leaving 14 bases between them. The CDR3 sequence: CATSDPTGDTTDTQYF. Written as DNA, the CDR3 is TGTGCCACCAGTGATCCAACCGGGGACACCACAGATACGCAGTATTTT.

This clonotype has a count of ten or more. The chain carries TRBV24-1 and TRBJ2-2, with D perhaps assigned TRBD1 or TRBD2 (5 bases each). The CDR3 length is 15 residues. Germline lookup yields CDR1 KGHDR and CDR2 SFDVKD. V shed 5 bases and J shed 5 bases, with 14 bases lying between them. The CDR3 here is CATSGPRESTGELFF. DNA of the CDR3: TGTGCCACCAGTGGGCCCAGGGAGTCGACCGGGGAGCTGTTTTTT.

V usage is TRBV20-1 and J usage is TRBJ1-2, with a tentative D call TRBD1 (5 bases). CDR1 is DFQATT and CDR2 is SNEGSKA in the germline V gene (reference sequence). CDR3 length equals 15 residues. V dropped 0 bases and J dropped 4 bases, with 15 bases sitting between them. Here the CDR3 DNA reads TGCAGTGCTAGAGATTCTGGGTGGGGCCTCTATGGCTACACCTTC. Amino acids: CSARDSGWGLYGYTF.

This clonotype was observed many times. The CDR3 DNA reads TGTGCCAGCAGTTACGATTCGGACAGGTTAAGAGGCTACACCTTC. Its protein is CASSYDSDRLRGYTF. The chain couples TRBV6-5 to TRBJ1-2; 7 bases fit TRBD1. The CDR3 sequence is 15 residues long. Germline-derived CDR1 and CDR2 are MNHEY and SVGAGI. Trimming cost V 2 bases and J 8 bases; bases outside gene matches: 11.

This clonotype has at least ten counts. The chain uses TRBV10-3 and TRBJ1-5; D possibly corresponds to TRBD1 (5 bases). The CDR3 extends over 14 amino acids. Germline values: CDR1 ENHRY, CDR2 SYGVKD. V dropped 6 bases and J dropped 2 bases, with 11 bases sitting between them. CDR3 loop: CAIREGLGNQPQHF. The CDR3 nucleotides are TGTGCCATCAGGGAGGGGCTGGGCAATCAGCCCCAGCATTTT.

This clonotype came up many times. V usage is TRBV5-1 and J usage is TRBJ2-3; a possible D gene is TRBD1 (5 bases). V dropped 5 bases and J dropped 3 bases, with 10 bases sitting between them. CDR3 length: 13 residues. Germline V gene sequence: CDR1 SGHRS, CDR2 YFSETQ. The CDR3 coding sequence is TGCGCCAGCAGTCGAGACAGTACAGATACGCAGTATTTT. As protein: CASSRDSTDTQYF.

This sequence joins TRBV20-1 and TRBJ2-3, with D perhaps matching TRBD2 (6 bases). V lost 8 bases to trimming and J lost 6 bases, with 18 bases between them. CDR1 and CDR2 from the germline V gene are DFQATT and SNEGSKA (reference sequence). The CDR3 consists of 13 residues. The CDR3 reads CSPISGVSDTQYF. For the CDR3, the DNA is TGCAGTCCCATTAGCGGCGTTTCTGATACGCAGTATTTT.

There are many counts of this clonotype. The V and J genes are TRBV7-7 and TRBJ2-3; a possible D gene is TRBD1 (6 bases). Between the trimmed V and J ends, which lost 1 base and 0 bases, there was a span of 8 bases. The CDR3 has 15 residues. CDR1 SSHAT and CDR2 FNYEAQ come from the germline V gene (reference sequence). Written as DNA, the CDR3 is TGTGCCAGCAGCTTAGGGACAGCTAGCACAGATACGCAGTATTTT. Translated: CASSLGTASTDTQYF. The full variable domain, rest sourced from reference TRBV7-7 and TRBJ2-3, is GAGVSQSPRYKVTKRGQDVTLRCDPISSHATLYWYQQALGQGPEFLTYFNYEAQPDKSGLPSDRFSAERPEGSISTLTIQRTEQRDSAMYRCASSLGTASTDTQYFGPGTRLTVL.

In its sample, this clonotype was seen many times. The CDR3: CASQGTGILGELFF. The CDR3 DNA is TGTGCCAGCCAAGGGACAGGGATCCTCGGGGAGCTGTTTTTT. J is TRBJ2-2 and V is TRBV18; 9 nucleotides align to TRBD1. Germline assignment: CDR1 KGHSH and CDR2 LQKENI. J lost 7 bases, V lost 8 bases, and 8 bases had no gene match. The CDR3 runs 14 residues.

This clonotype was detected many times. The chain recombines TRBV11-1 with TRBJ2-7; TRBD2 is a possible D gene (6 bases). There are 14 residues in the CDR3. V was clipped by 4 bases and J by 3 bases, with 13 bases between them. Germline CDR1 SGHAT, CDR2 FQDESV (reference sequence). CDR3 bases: TGTGCCAGCAGCTCCGCTAGCGACTACTACGAGCAGTACTTC. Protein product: CASSSASDYYEQYF.

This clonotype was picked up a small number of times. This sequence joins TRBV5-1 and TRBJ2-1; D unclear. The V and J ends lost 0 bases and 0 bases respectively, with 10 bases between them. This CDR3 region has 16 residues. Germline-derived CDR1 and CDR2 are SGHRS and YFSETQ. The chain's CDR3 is CASSLDSFSSYNEQFF. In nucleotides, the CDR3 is TGCGCCAGCAGCTTGGACAGTTTCAGCTCCTACAATGAGCAGTTCTTC.

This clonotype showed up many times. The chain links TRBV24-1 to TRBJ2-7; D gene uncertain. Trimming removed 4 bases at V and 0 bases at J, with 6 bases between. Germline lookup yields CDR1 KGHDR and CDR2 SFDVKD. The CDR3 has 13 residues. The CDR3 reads CATSEPGSYEQYF. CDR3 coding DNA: TGTGCCACCAGTGAACCTGGCTCCTACGAGCAGTACTTC.

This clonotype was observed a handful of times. In DNA form, the CDR3 reads TGCAGTGCTAGAGATTCTGCTAGCACAGATACGCAGTATTTT. Residues: CSARDSASTDTQYF. The chain uses TRBV20-1 and TRBJ2-3; the D is unclear. Trimming took off 0 bases at V and 0 bases at J, with 7 bases between the two ends. CDR1 and CDR2 from the germline V gene are DFQATT and SNEGSKA (reference sequence). This CDR3 is built from 14 residues.

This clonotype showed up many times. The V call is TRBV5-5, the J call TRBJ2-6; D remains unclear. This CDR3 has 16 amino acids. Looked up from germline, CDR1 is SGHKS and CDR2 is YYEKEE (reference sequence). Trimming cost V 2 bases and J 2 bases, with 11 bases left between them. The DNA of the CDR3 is TGTGCCAGCAGCTTAGTTCCGGGCGCTGGGGCCAACGTCCTGACTTTC. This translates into CASSLVPGAGANVLTF.

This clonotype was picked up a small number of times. The CDR3 DNA reads TGTGCCAGCAGCCAAGAAATCCCGGGGGCCCAAGAGACCCAGTACTTC. It codes for CASSQEIPGAQETQYF. The genes are TRBV3-1 and TRBJ2-5; D possibly uses TRBD1 or TRBD2 (6 bases each). Trimming cost V 0 bases and J 1 base, with 12 bases left between them. The CDR3 totals 16 residues. In germline, CDR1 is LGHDT, CDR2 YNNKEL (reference sequence).